The 21 T cell receptor beta chains below all came from one sample that was sequenced in a study of T cell responses to AZD1222 COVID-19 vaccine. Only in-frame clones appear in the TCRdb table, and some are missing; sequencing was by immunoSEQ multiplex PCR. The profile shows some 150,000 clones, about 88% of them singletons. The sample here was peripheral blood, taken 28 days after the second AZD1222 dose. All receptors derive from an adult who received the AZD1222 COVID-19 vaccine.

The CDR3 DNA reads TGTGCCAGCAGCTTCATGGGACAAAACACCGGGGAGCTGTTTTTT. This sequence encodes CASSFMGQNTGELFF. This chain links TRBV7-3 with TRBJ2-2; a possible D gene is TRBD1 (6 bases). CDR3 size: 15 residues. Deletions cut 3 bases from V and 2 bases from J, with 10 bases between. Germline V gives CDR1 SGHTA, CDR2 FQGTGA.

This sequence joins TRBV24-1 and TRBJ1-5; D is uncertain. Germline V gene data show CDR1 as KGHDR and CDR2 as SFDVKD. V was pared by 9 bases and J by 6 bases, with 8 bases between. The CDR3 sequence is 11 residues long. This CDR3 reads CATRAGQPQHF. In nucleotides, the CDR3 is TGTGCCACCCGGGCGGGTCAGCCCCAGCATTTT.

The J gene is TRBJ1-6, the V gene TRBV28; tentative D call: TRBD1 (5 bases). Germline-derived CDR1 and CDR2 are MDHEN and SYDVKM. The CDR3 loop spans 14 amino acids. V shed 2 bases and J shed 7 bases, with 9 bases lying between them. The CDR3 loop reads CASSLDSTNSPLHF. The DNA for the CDR3 is TGTGCCAGCAGTTTAGACAGTACCAATTCACCCCTCCACTTT. Filled out from reference TRBV28 and TRBJ1-6, the complete variable domain reads DVKVTQSSRYLVKRTGEKVFLECVQDMDHENMFWYRQDPGLGLRLIYFSYDVKMKEKGDIPEGYSVSREKKERFSLILESASTNQTSMYLCASSLDSTNSPLHFGNGTRLTVT.

This chain links TRBV18 with TRBJ1-6; D is perhaps TRBD1 (6 bases). V was clipped by 3 bases and J by 7 bases, with 13 bases between them. CDR3 length: 15 residues. CDR1 KGHSH and CDR2 LQKENI come from the germline V gene. CDR3 in DNA: TGTGCCAGCTCACCTATGGACAGTAGGAATTCACCCCTCCACTTT. This gives the protein CASSPMDSRNSPLHF. The whole variable domain, filled in from reference TRBV18 and TRBJ1-6, reads NAGVMQNPRHLVRRRGQEARLRCSPMKGHSHVYWYRQLPEEGLKFMVYLQKENIIDESGMPKERFSAEFPKEGPSILRIQQVVRGDSAAYFCASSPMDSRNSPLHFGNGTRLTVT.

The chain links TRBV5-1 to TRBJ1-2, with no clear D. Germline V gene sequence: CDR1 SGHRS, CDR2 YFSETQ. The CDR3 runs 13 residues. Trimming took off 2 bases at V and 5 bases at J, with 10 bases between the two ends. Written as DNA, the CDR3 is TGCGCCAGCAGCTTAGGCTATACTTATGGCTACACCTTC. Amino acids: CASSLGYTYGYTF.

The chain joins TRBV12-3 or TRBV12-4 to TRBJ1-3; no definite D call. The length of the CDR3 is 12 residues. Between the trimmed V and J ends, which lost 5 bases and 0 bases, there was a span of 2 bases. The CDR3 DNA is TGTGCCAGCAGTCTCTCTGGAAACACCATATATTTT. Its translation: CASSLSGNTIYF.

This clone occurred once. The rearrangement uses TRBV30 and TRBJ2-3; weak D call: TRBD2 (6 bases). Trimming took off 2 bases at V and 0 bases at J, with 6 bases between the two ends. This CDR3 region has 13 residues. CDR1 and CDR2 (germline): GTSNPN, SVGIG (reference sequence). CDR3 DNA: TGTGCCTGGAGTAGCGGGAGCACAGATACGCAGTATTTT. Its protein product is CAWSSGSTDTQYF.

The rearrangement uses TRBV6-5 and TRBJ2-7; D gene unclear. This CDR3 spans 11 amino acids. CDR1 and CDR2 (germline): MNHEY, SVGAGI. V lost 0 bases and J lost 5, with 2 bases in between. CDR3 residues: CASSYSNEQYF. In DNA, the CDR3 is TGTGCCAGCAGTTACTCGAACGAGCAGTACTTC.

The chain carries TRBV3-1 (or the pseudogene TRBV3-2) and TRBJ1-1, with a weak D call TRBD1 (5 bases). The V end was cut by 3 bases, the J end by 6 bases, with 14 bases between. Germline CDR1 is LGHDT and CDR2 is YNNKEL (reference sequence). The CDR3 runs 14 residues. CDR3 protein: CASSQSGRGAEAFF. For the CDR3, the DNA is TGTGCCAGCAGCCAGTCGGGGCGCGGCGCTGAAGCTTTCTTT.

The V call is TRBV9, the J call TRBJ2-5, with 8 bases matching TRBD2. The junction had 8 bases not matched to a gene; V was cut back by 2 bases and J by 2 bases. CDR3 length equals 16 residues. Per germline, CDR1 SGDLS and CDR2 YYNGEE. This CDR3 is CASSVAGLESQETQYF. Written as DNA, the CDR3 is TGTGCCAGCAGCGTCGCGGGACTAGAGTCACAAGAGACCCAGTACTTC.

The chain employs TRBV7-9 and TRBJ2-1, with 7 bases identical to TRBD2. The CDR3 runs 17 residues. Germline trimming cut 5 bases from V and 0 bases from J; bases unmatched to any gene: 10. Germline V gene sequence: CDR1 SEHNR, CDR2 FQNEAQ (reference sequence). The CDR3 nucleotides read TGTGCCAGCAGCCCTGGCGGGAGTGAAAACTCCTACAATGAGCAGTTCTTC. It is translated as CASSPGGSENSYNEQFF.

The J gene is TRBJ2-5, the V gene TRBV19, with a weak D call TRBD2 (6 bases). CDR3 length: 14 amino acids. CDR1 is LNHDA and CDR2 is SQIVND in the germline V gene (reference sequence). The germline V and J ends were trimmed by 6 bases and 0 bases, with 11 bases remaining between them. Written as DNA, the CDR3 is TGTGCCAGTAGCGTGGGGGGACACCAAGAGACCCAGTACTTC. Protein product: CASSVGGHQETQYF.

This rearrangement joins TRBV10-3 to TRBJ2-1; 7 bases map to TRBD1. CDR1 is ENHRY, CDR2 SYGVKD, per germline. This CDR3 contains 15 residues. J lost 5 bases, V lost 2 bases, and 6 bases had no gene match. The DNA of the CDR3 is TGTGCCATCAGTGAGACTCGACAGGGTCACAATGAGCAGTTCTTC. It encodes CAISETRQGHNEQFF.

The chain is built from TRBV20-1 and TRBJ2-1, with D tentatively TRBD1 (5 bases). The CDR3 covers 11 residues. Trimming took 6 bases from V and 2 from J, leaving 5 bases between them. Germline CDR1 DFQATT, CDR2 SNEGSKA (reference sequence). CDR3 in DNA: TGCAGTGCGGACACCTACAATGAGCAGTTCTTC. This sequence encodes CSADTYNEQFF.

V is TRBV7-2 and J is TRBJ1-5; D may be TRBD1 (6 bases). V was shortened by 1 base and J by 3 bases, with 10 bases between the two germline ends. CDR1 is SGHTA, CDR2 FQGNSA, per germline. This CDR3 has 15 amino acids. CDR3 sequence: CASSLGGTPNQPQHF. The CDR3 coding sequence is TGTGCCAGCAGCTTAGGTGGGACACCCAATCAGCCCCAGCATTTT.

The rearrangement uses TRBV24-1 and TRBJ2-2, with 13 nucleotides matching TRBD2. V lost 7 bases to trimming and J lost 8 bases; unmatched junction nucleotides: 3. The CDR3 is 14 residues long. Germline V gene data show CDR1 as KGHDR and CDR2 as SFDVKD. CDR3 protein: CATSTSGRAGELFF. CDR3 nucleotides: TGTGCCACCAGCACTAGCGGGAGGGCTGGGGAGCTGTTTTTT.

The genes are TRBV3-1 (or the pseudogene TRBV3-2) and TRBJ1-1, with D unresolved. V was clipped by 6 bases and J by 4 bases, with 15 bases between them. CDR3 size: 14 residues. Germline loops: CDR1 LGHDT, CDR2 YNNKEL (reference sequence). CDR3 amino acids: CASRSSGLRTEAFF. Here the CDR3 DNA reads TGTGCCAGCAGGAGCTCCGGGTTACGCACTGAAGCTTTCTTT.

J is TRBJ2-5 and V is TRBV6-6, with D uncertain. This CDR3 has 14 residues. Trimming took off 2 bases at V and 5 bases at J, with 12 bases between the two ends. Germline V gene sequence: CDR1 MNHNY, CDR2 SVGAGI (reference sequence). CDR3 sequence: CASSYGPGKETQYF. CDR3 DNA: TGTGCCAGCAGTTACGGTCCGGGTAAGGAGACCCAGTACTTC.

This chain uses TRBV12-3 or TRBV12-4 with TRBJ2-1; no definite D call. The CDR3 has 13 residues. Trimming shortened V by 3 bases and J by 8 bases, and 11 bases separated the two germline ends. CDR3 nucleotide sequence: TGTGCCAGCAGTTTGATTCTTGGCGATGAGCAGTTCTTC. It codes for CASSLILGDEQFF.

The CDR3 spells CASSESNRARGGQYF. The CDR3 DNA reads as TGCGCCAGCAGTGAGTCGAATAGGGCCCGGGGAGGGCAGTATTTT. The chain combines TRBV10-1 with TRBJ2-3; possibly TRBD2 for D (6 bases). V was clipped by 0 bases and J by 11 bases, with 18 bases between them. The CDR3 consists of 15 residues. Germline loops: CDR1 WNHNN, CDR2 SYGVQD (reference sequence).

The chain recombines TRBV6-5 with TRBJ2-2; no definite D call. CDR1 and CDR2 from the germline V gene are MNHEY and SVGAGI. Trimming pared 3 bases from V and 6 bases from J, leaving 8 bases between. There are 13 residues in the CDR3. CDR3 nucleotide sequence: TGTGCCAGCAGTTATCGTCTGGCCGGGGAGCTGTTTTTT. This gives the protein CASSYRLAGELFF.